These 27 T cell receptor beta chains share one sample of origin, sequenced in a study of T-cell memory formation after mild COVID-19. TCRdb ran MiXCR on the 5' RACE reads and lists one entry per CDR3 protein. The sample shows hundreds of thousands of distinct CDR3 sequences, 20% to 25% of them seen only once. The sample consisted of PBMCs or a T cell subset sorted from them (not recorded which). These receptors originate from a man between 18 and 29 years old who had mild COVID-19 (a few samples of this study predate the infection). Cell type and time point are not known.

The J gene is TRBJ2-3, the V gene TRBV7-2, with D possibly matching TRBD2 (6 bases). Trimming cost V 1 base and J 0 bases, with 11 bases left between them. CDR1 and CDR2 from the germline V gene are SGHTA and FQGNSA. There are 16 residues in the CDR3. The CDR3 nucleotides are TGTGCCAGCAGCTTAGTTGGAGGGTTCAGCACAGATACGCAGTATTTT. Its translation is CASSLVGGFSTDTQYF.

The chain couples TRBV9 to TRBJ2-1; weak D call: TRBD2 (7 bases). Trimming left V 0 bases short and J 4 bases short, with 14 bases between. CDR3 length: 16 amino acids. Germline CDR1 and CDR2: SGDLS and YYNGEE. As DNA, the CDR3 is TGTGCCAGCAGCGTAGGAGGGGGGGACAAATACAATGAGCAGTTCTTC. Its translation is CASSVGGGDKYNEQFF.

With respect to this clonotype: Likely a read error: the CDR3 ends without its conserved phenylalanine or tryptophan. The rearrangement uses TRBV7-6 and TRBJ2-5, with D uncertain. The CDR3 loop spans 14 amino acids. V lost 4 bases to trimming and J lost 5 bases, with 14 bases between them. Germline CDR1 and CDR2: SGHVS and FNYEAQ. The CDR3 bases are TGTGCCAGCAGCTCCCGACGGTTGAGTGAGACCCAGTACTTA. This codes for CASSSRRLSETQYL.

This clonotype has a handful of counts. The rearrangement uses TRBV9 and TRBJ2-1; 8 nucleotides line up with TRBD2. CDR1 and CDR2 (germline): SGDLS, YYNGEE. V trimming: 4 bases; J trimming: 7 bases; junction bases outside the gene matches: 10. This CDR3 region has 15 residues. CDR3 protein: CASSPLGLEGNEQFF. The CDR3 bases are TGTGCCAGCAGCCCCTTGGGACTAGAAGGAAATGAGCAGTTCTTC.

The sample holds a few counts of this clonotype. The rearrangement links TRBV7-9 to TRBJ1-5; 7 nucleotides agree with TRBD1. From germline, CDR1 is SEHNR and CDR2 FQNEAQ (reference sequence). The CDR3 runs 14 residues. V gave up 4 bases and J gave up 4 bases; unmatched junction bases: 4. DNA for the CDR3: TGTGCCAGCAGCTCACAGGGGAGGAATCAGCCCCAGCATTTT. Translating gives CASSSQGRNQPQHF.

The chain is built from TRBV7-9 and TRBJ1-1; tentatively, D is TRBD1 (5 bases). CDR3 length: 14 amino acids. Germline-derived CDR1 and CDR2 are SEHNR and FQNEAQ (reference sequence). Trimming stripped 1 base from V and 5 bases from J, with 11 bases between. The CDR3 bases are TGTGCCAGCAGCTTAGAAATAGAGGGGACTGAAGCTTTCTTT. Its translation is CASSLEIEGTEAFF.

V gene TRBV12-3 or TRBV12-4 combines with J gene TRBJ1-1; D uncertain. The CDR3 totals 13 residues. V lost 5 bases to trimming and J lost 2 bases, with 9 bases between them. For the CDR3, the DNA is TGTGCCAGCAGTCGGCAGAGAAACACTGAAGCTTTCTTT. Protein sequence: CASSRQRNTEAFF.

This clonotype was observed a few times. This chain uses TRBV14 with TRBJ2-2; D is perhaps TRBD1 or TRBD2 (6 bases each). This CDR3 spans 17 amino acids. The germline CDR1 and CDR2 sequences are SGHDN and FVKESK. V dropped 0 bases and J dropped 4 bases, with 15 bases sitting between them. The CDR3, as DNA: TGTGCCAGCAGCCAAGACTCCGGGGGCACGTTCACCGGGGAGCTGTTTTTT. This sequence encodes CASSQDSGGTFTGELFF.

The V gene is TRBV20-1, the J gene TRBJ2-3; D not certain. Germline V lookup: CDR1 DFQATT, CDR2 SNEGSKA (reference sequence). The CDR3 is made up of 14 amino acids. V was trimmed by 3 bases and J by 4 bases, leaving 14 bases between them. The CDR3 is CSASGWLVADTQYF. The CDR3 DNA follows: TGCAGTGCTAGCGGGTGGCTTGTCGCAGATACGCAGTATTTT.

This clonotype occurred a few times. This rearrangement joins TRBV5-1 to TRBJ2-7; no definite D call. There are 14 residues in the CDR3. The V gene lost 4 bases and the J gene lost 2 bases, with 13 bases spanning the gap. Germline CDR1 SGHRS, CDR2 YFSETQ. CDR3 protein: CASSPGPQAYEQYV. The CDR3 DNA reads TGCGCCAGCAGCCCCGGGCCGCAGGCCTACGAGCAGTACGTC.

This clonotype was counted a few times. J is TRBJ2-7 and V is TRBV2; 7 bases map to TRBD1. The trim removed 6 bases at V and 2 bases at J, leaving 7 bases unmatched. The germline V gene has CDR1 SNHLY and CDR2 FYNNEI. The CDR3 extends over 14 amino acids. The CDR3 is CASSPRDSPYEQYF. CDR3 coding DNA: TGTGCCAGCAGCCCCCGGGACAGCCCCTACGAGCAGTACTTC.

Only a few counts were recorded for this clonotype. The chain has TRBV5-1 and TRBJ1-1, with 7 bases identical to TRBD1. Losses at the gene ends were 1 base for V and 3 bases for J; bases not matched to a gene: 6. Germline V gives CDR1 SGHRS, CDR2 YFSETQ. This CDR3 contains 15 residues. CDR3 loop: CASSLWTGTDTEAFF. CDR3 DNA sequence: TGCGCCAGCAGCTTGTGGACAGGTACGGACACTGAAGCTTTCTTT.

V and J are TRBV20-1 and TRBJ1-2; D is undetermined. V lost 3 bases and J 0 bases, leaving 5 bases between the germline ends. Germline values: CDR1 DFQATT, CDR2 SNEGSKA (reference sequence). This CDR3 has 12 amino acids. The CDR3 protein is CSASETNYGYTF. For the CDR3, the DNA is TGCAGTGCTAGTGAGACTAACTATGGCTACACCTTC.

The chain links TRBV4-3 to TRBJ1-2; perhaps TRBD1 as D (6 bases). This CDR3 has 14 residues. Germline CDR1 and CDR2: LGHNA and YSLEER. Trimming stripped 3 bases from V and 6 bases from J, with 14 bases between. The CDR3 sequence: CASSQGVRGDGYTF. The DNA for the CDR3 is TGCGCCAGCAGCCAGGGGGTCAGGGGCGATGGCTACACCTTC.

This clonotype was seen only a few times. The chain recombines TRBV7-2 with TRBJ2-1, with D tentatively TRBD1 or TRBD2 (5 bases each). V lost 5 bases to trimming and J lost 2 bases, with 13 bases between them. This CDR3 contains 15 residues. CDR1 and CDR2 from the germline V gene are SGHTA and FQGNSA. This CDR3 is CASSRDRPAYNEQFF. DNA of the CDR3: TGTGCCAGCAGCCGGGACCGCCCGGCCTACAATGAGCAGTTCTTC. Looking up the rest from reference TRBV7-2 and TRBJ2-1 gives the full variable domain: GAGVSQSPSNKVTEKGKDVELRCDPISGHTALYWYRQSLGQGLEFLIYFQGNSAPDKSGLPSDRFSAERTGGSVSTLTIQRTQQEDSAVYLCASSRDRPAYNEQFFGPGTRLTVL.

The J gene is TRBJ2-5, the V gene TRBV24-1, with 9 bases aligning to TRBD1. CDR1 and CDR2 from the germline V gene are KGHDR and SFDVKD. This CDR3 is 16 amino acids long. Trimming took 4 bases from V and 5 from J; bases not matched to a gene: 10. CDR3 sequence reads: CATSEDGTGRHETQYF. The CDR3 DNA sequence: TGTGCCACCAGTGAAGACGGGACAGGGCGACATGAGACCCAGTACTTC.

The gene calls are TRBV6-5 and TRBJ2-1, with D tentatively TRBD2 (5 bases). V lost 7 bases and J 10 bases, leaving 11 bases between the germline ends. The CDR3 contains 11 residues. In germline, CDR1 is MNHEY, CDR2 SVGAGI. CDR3 loop: CASTGPGEQFF. The CDR3 nucleotides are TGTGCCAGCACCGGACCGGGAGAGCAGTTCTTC.

The chain uses TRBV15 and TRBJ1-4; D call uncertain. V lost 0 bases and J 2 bases, leaving 10 bases between the germline ends. The CDR3 runs 16 residues. Germline lookup yields CDR1 LNHNV and CDR2 YYDKDF (reference sequence). CDR3 nucleotide sequence: TGTGCCACCAGCAGAGATCTCTGGGCGACTAATGAAAAACTGTTTTTT. Translated, it gives CATSRDLWATNEKLFF.

This clonotype has only a few counts. The J gene is TRBJ1-1, the V gene TRBV12-3 or TRBV12-4; 8 bases agree with TRBD1. The V gene end was trimmed by 1 base and the J gene end by 5 bases; junction bases not matched to a gene: 9. The CDR3 runs 16 residues. The CDR3 reads CASSLERTGLGTEAFF. Written as DNA, the CDR3 is TGTGCCAGCAGTTTAGAGAGGACAGGGCTGGGTACTGAAGCTTTCTTT.

The table lists this clonotype with many counts. The chain couples TRBV6-2 or TRBV6-3 to TRBJ2-7; a weak D match, TRBD2 (6 bases). Germline V gene lookup returns CDR1 MNHEY and CDR2 SVGEGT. The CDR3 has 15 residues. The germline V and J ends were trimmed by 10 bases and 0 bases, with 19 bases remaining between them. The CDR3 sequence is CATRRGPSSSYEQYV. The CDR3 DNA follows: TGTGCCACCAGGAGGGGACCATCGAGCTCCTACGAGCAGTACGTC.

This chain connects TRBV25-1 to TRBJ2-7; 7 nucleotides line up with TRBD1. Germline loops: CDR1 MGHDK, CDR2 SYGVNS. V was pared by 9 bases and J by 2 bases, with 4 bases of the junction left unmatched. The CDR3 consists of 12 residues. The CDR3 spells CASGQDPYEQYF. CDR3 DNA sequence: TGTGCCAGTGGACAGGACCCCTACGAGCAGTACTTC.

The chain uses TRBV14 and TRBJ2-7; D gene unclear. Between the trimmed V and J ends, which lost 1 base and 6 bases, there was a span of 13 bases. There are 14 residues in the CDR3. CDR1 SGHDN and CDR2 FVKESK come from the germline V gene. DNA for the CDR3: TGTGCCAGCAGCCAAGTAGGATTGGGTATCGAGCAGTACGTC. It codes for CASSQVGLGIEQYV.

This chain connects TRBV7-6 to TRBJ2-1; the D gene is possibly TRBD1 (6 bases). The CDR3 spans 16 residues. V was pared by 1 base and J by 5 bases, with 15 bases between. Germline V lookup: CDR1 SGHVS, CDR2 FNYEAQ. DNA for the CDR3: TGTGCCAGCAGCTTAGTGGGGTCAGGGGCCCACAATGAGCAGTTCTTC. Residues: CASSLVGSGAHNEQFF.

V gene TRBV6-2 or TRBV6-3 combines with J gene TRBJ1-1; 7 nucleotides align to TRBD1. Germline CDR1 and CDR2: MNHEY and SVGEGT. The CDR3 has 14 residues. The junction had 5 bases not matched to a gene; V was cut back by 6 bases and J by 1 base. The CDR3 spells CASRRDRENTEAFF. CDR3 DNA: TGTGCCAGCAGGCGTGACAGGGAGAACACTGAAGCTTTCTTT.

The chain employs TRBV28 and TRBJ2-7; D is ambiguous. Looked up from germline, CDR1 is MDHEN and CDR2 is SYDVKM. Trimming pared 6 bases from V and 3 bases from J, leaving 12 bases between. CDR3 length: 13 amino acids. The CDR3 loop reads CASREPTGYEQYV. As DNA, the CDR3 is TGTGCCAGCAGGGAACCCACGGGCTACGAGCAGTACGTC.

The table lists this clonotype with many counts. CDR3 DNA sequence: TGTGCCAGCACCCTGGGAGGGGGCGCGGGTCAGCCCCAGCATTTT. This gives the protein CASTLGGGAGQPQHF. The chain joins TRBV7-9 to TRBJ1-5; TRBD1 matches 7 bases. Germline V CDR1 and CDR2: SEHNR, FQNEAQ (reference sequence). V lost 7 bases to trimming and J lost 6 bases; unmatched junction nucleotides: 12. CDR3 length: 15 residues. Filled out from reference TRBV7-9 and TRBJ1-5, the complete variable domain reads DTGVSQNPRHKITKRGQNVTFRCDPISEHNRLYWYRQTLGQGPEFLTYFQNEAQLEKSRLLSDRFSAERPKGSFSTLEIQRTEQGDSAMYLCASTLGGGAGQPQHFGDGTRLSIL.

This clonotype turned up a few times. The gene calls are TRBV5-1 and TRBJ1-3; tentatively, D is TRBD1 (6 bases). From germline, CDR1 is SGHRS and CDR2 YFSETQ. V lost 1 base and J lost 3, with 11 bases in between. The CDR3 length is 15 residues. CDR3 protein: CASSLITGLGNTIYF. DNA of the CDR3: TGCGCCAGCAGCTTGATAACAGGGCTTGGAAACACCATATATTTT. Combining the CDR3 with reference TRBV5-1 and TRBJ1-3 gives the whole variable domain KAGVTQTPRYLIKTRGQQVTLSCSPISGHRSVSWYQQTPGQGLQFLFEYFSETQRNKGNFPGRFSGRQFSNSRSEMNVSTLELGDSALYLCASSLITGLGNTIYFGEGSWLTVV.